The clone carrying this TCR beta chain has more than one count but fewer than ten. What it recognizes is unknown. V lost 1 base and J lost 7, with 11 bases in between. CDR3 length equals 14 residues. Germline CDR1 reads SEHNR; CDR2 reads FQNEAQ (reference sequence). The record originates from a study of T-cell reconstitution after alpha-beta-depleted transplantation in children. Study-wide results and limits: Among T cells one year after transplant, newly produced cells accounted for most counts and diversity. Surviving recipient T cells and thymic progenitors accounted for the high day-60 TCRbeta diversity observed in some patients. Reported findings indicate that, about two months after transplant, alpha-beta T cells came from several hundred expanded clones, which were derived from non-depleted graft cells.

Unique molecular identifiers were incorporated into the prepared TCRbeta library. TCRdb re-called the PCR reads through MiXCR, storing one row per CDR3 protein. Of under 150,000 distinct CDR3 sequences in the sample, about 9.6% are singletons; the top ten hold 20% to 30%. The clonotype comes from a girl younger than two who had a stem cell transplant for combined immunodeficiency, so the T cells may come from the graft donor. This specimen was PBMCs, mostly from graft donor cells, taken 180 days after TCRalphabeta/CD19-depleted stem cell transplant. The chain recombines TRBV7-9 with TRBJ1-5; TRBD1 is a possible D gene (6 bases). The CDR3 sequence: CASSLGGPRQPQHF. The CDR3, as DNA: TGTGCCAGCAGCTTAGGGGGGCCGCGGCAGCCCCAGCATTTT.